This is a list of T cell receptor beta chains from one sample in a study of spatial heterogeneity in lung cancer. In TCRdb, the 5' RACE reads were re-called with MiXCR into one record per CDR3 protein. The sample consists of roughly 34,000 distinct CDR3 sequences, about 7.6% of them appearing once. This sample comprised PBMCs, obtained at follow-up. Source of these receptors: a male donor with early-stage non-small cell lung cancer. The CDR3 runs from the conserved cysteine through the conserved F or W. A D gene is named only where the DNA matches it firmly. The listing skips clone size in some rows; elsewhere it reads once, few, many or a size class.

clone size,D gene,J gene,V gene,CDR3 protein,CDR3 DNA
many,-,TRBJ2-1,TRBV7-9,CASSLAMGRNNEQFF,TGTGCCAGCAGCTTAGCGATGGGACGGAACAATGAGCAGTTCTTC
many,-,TRBJ1-1,TRBV7-2,CASSSPQGPDEVFF,TGTGCCAGCAGCTCCCCCCAGGGCCCTGATGAAGTTTTCTTT
medium-sized,-,TRBJ1-1,TRBV6-5,CASSYSRGAPNTEAFF,TGTGCCAGCAGTTACTCCCGAGGAGCGCCGAACACTGAAGCTTTCTTT
few,-,TRBJ2-5,TRBV7-9,CASSVGPGHQETQYF,TGTGCCAGCAGCGTTGGTCCGGGGCATCAAGAGACCCAGTACTTC
-,-,TRBJ2-2,TRBV10-3,CAISESAVNTGELFF,TGTGCCATCAGTGAGTCGGCGGTGAACACCGGGGAGCTGTTTTTT
-,-,TRBJ2-1,TRBV7-9,CASKAVNEQFF,TGTGCCAGCAAGGCGGTGAATGAGCAGTTCTTC
many,TRBD2,TRBJ2-3,TRBV7-2,CASSLGGSGGSSADTQYF,TGTGCCAGCAGCTTAGGAGGTAGCGGGGGCTCTTCAGCAGATACGCAGTATTTT
many,-,TRBJ2-3,TRBV29-1,CSVERAGASTDTQYF,TGCAGCGTTGAGAGGGCGGGGGCTAGCACAGATACGCAGTATTTT
many,TRBD2,TRBJ2-7,TRBV6-6,CASSGRQPGGYEQYF,TGTGCCAGCAGTGGCCGTCAGCCGGGGGGCTACGAGCAGTACTTC
many,-,TRBJ1-1,TRBV6-5,CASSLDFNTEAFF,TGTGCCAGCAGTTTAGACTTCAACACTGAAGCTTTCTTT
few,-,TRBJ1-6,TRBV3-1,CASSQAPVDSPLHF,TGTGCCAGCAGCCAAGCCCCAGTAGATTCACCCCTCCACTTT
many,-,TRBJ1-1,TRBV5-1,CASSVGTMNTEAFF,TGCGCCAGCAGCGTTGGGACAATGAACACTGAAGCTTTCTTT
many,-,TRBJ1-4,TRBV3-1,CASSATNEKLFF,TGTGCCAGCAGCGCAACTAATGAAAAACTGTTTTTT
many,-,TRBJ1-5,TRBV19,CASSIQVWQPQHF,TGTGCCAGTAGTATACAGGTCTGGCAGCCCCAGCATTTT
many,TRBD1,TRBJ1-4,TRBV12-3/TRBV12-4,CASRFSGTGVRKLFF,TGTGCCAGCAGGTTCTCCGGGACAGGGGTTCGAAAACTGTTTTTT
many,-,TRBJ2-7,TRBV29-1,CSVPGMGIYEQYF,TGCAGCGTTCCAGGGATGGGTATATACGAGCAGTACTTC
few,-,TRBJ1-2,TRBV29-1,CSVLTDSAANYGYTF,TGCAGCGTCCTGACGGACAGTGCTGCTAACTATGGCTACACCTTC
many,-,TRBJ2-1,TRBV5-1,CASSLGPGLDNEQFF,TGCGCCAGCAGCTTGGGGCCGGGTTTGGACAATGAGCAGTTCTTC
many,-,TRBJ1-2,TRBV10-2,CASALSWQASTYGYTF,TGCGCCAGCGCTTTGTCCTGGCAGGCCTCCACCTATGGCTACACCTTC
many,-,TRBJ1-5,TRBV2,CASSDGTQPQHF,TGTGCCAGCAGTGATGGGACTCAGCCCCAGCATTTT
-,-,TRBJ1-5,TRBV27,CASSGLDSLNQPQHF,TGTGCCAGCAGTGGGCTGGACAGCCTCAATCAGCCCCAGCATTTT
many,-,TRBJ2-3,TRBV20-1,CSATRQGLSTDTQYF,TGCAGTGCCACGAGGCAGGGTCTATCCACAGATACGCAGTATTTT
-,TRBD1,TRBJ2-7,TRBV28,CASNVITGGSIYEQYF,TGTGCCAGCAACGTAATAACAGGGGGCTCCATCTACGAGCAGTACTTC
few,-,TRBJ2-1,TRBV6-4,CASSNSPYNEQFF,TGTGCCAGCAGTAACTCGCCTTACAATGAGCAGTTCTTC
many,TRBD2,TRBJ2-5,TRBV5-4,CASSLSGGRLRGETQYF,TGTGCCAGCAGCTTGAGCGGGGGACGACTGCGGGGAGAGACCCAGTACTTC
few,-,TRBJ2-5,TRBV25-1,CASSEARETQYF,TGTGCCAGCAGTGAAGCCAGGGAGACCCAGTACTTC
many,TRBD1,TRBJ1-1,TRBV2,CASSGDRGVVGMNTEAFF,TGTGCCAGCAGTGGGGACAGGGGGGTAGTTGGCATGAACACTGAAGCTTTCTTT
many,-,TRBJ2-1,TRBV20-1,CSARDPGGVPYNEQFF,TGCAGTGCTAGAGATCCGGGCGGGGTGCCTTACAATGAGCAGTTCTTC